This TCR beta chain was observed in a study of control samples from healthy donors and cancer patients. Generated by immunoSEQ multiplex PCR, the TCRdb table keeps only in-frame clones and is missing some. The table has 65,000 to 100,000 clones, 75% to 95% seen once. Material for sequencing was blood. The sequence was collected from a man in his forties or fifties in good health.

CDR3 sequence: CASSQSLRDTEAFF. Here the CDR3 DNA reads TGCGCCAGCAGTCAAAGCCTTCGGGACACTGAAGCTTTCTTT. V is TRBV23-1 and J is TRBJ1-1; D call uncertain. TRBV23-1 is identified as an open reading frame with a role that is uncertain. Trimming stripped 2 bases from V and 3 bases from J, with 10 bases between. The CDR3 sequence is 14 residues long.